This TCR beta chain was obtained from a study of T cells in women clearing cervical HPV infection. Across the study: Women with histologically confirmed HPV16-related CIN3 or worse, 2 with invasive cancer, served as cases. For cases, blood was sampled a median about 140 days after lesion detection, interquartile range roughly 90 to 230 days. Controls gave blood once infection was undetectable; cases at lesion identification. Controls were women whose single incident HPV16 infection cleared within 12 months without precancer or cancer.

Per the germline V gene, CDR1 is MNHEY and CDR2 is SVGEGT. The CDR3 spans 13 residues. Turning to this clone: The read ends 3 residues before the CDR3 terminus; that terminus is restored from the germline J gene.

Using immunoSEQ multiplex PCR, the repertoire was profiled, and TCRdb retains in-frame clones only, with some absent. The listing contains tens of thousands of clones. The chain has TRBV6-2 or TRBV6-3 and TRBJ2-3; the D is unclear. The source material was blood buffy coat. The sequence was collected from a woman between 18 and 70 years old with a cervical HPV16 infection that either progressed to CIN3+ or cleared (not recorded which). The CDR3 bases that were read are TGTGCCAGCTCCCGTGCCTTACAAGAGACG. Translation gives CASSRALQET. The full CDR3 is CASSRALQETQYF.